A single sample gave rise to the 32 T cell receptor beta chains below, sequenced in a study of T cell responses to AZD1222 COVID-19 vaccine. Assay: immunoSEQ multiplex PCR; the TCRdb copy retains only in-frame clones and omits some. The table shows around 84,000 clones, with 80% to 90% occurring only once. The sample here was peripheral blood, taken 28 days after the second AZD1222 dose. Every receptor here comes from an adult who received the AZD1222 COVID-19 vaccine.

CDR3 sequence: CASSQWTRNGLQYF. The CDR3 DNA follows: TGTGCCAGCAGCCAATGGACTAGAAACGGCTTGCAGTATTTT. The J gene is TRBJ2-3, the V gene TRBV4-2, with 7 bases identical to TRBD2. Germline CDR1 and CDR2: LGHNA and YNFKEQ. The CDR3 is made up of 14 amino acids. Germline trimming cut 2 bases from V and 11 bases from J; bases unmatched to any gene: 10.

The V and J genes are TRBV28 and TRBJ2-1; a weak D match, TRBD1 (6 bases). CDR3 length: 16 amino acids. The germline V gene encodes CDR1 MDHEN and CDR2 SYDVKM. Trimming stripped 6 bases from V and 4 bases from J, with 19 bases between. CDR3 nucleotide sequence: TGTGCCAGCAGCCTCGACAGGTCGACGAAGTACAATGAGCAGTTCTTC. This encodes CASSLDRSTKYNEQFF.

The genes are TRBV5-1 and TRBJ2-1; TRBD1 matches at 8 bases. The CDR3 is 15 residues long. Per the germline V gene, CDR1 is SGHRS and CDR2 is YFSETQ. J was trimmed by 2 bases and V by 3 bases; bases with no gene match: 4. The CDR3 sequence: CASSSSGGPYNEQFF. CDR3 DNA: TGCGCCAGCAGCTCATCAGGGGGCCCCTACAATGAGCAGTTCTTC.

This sequence joins TRBV13 and TRBJ2-3, with 8 bases aligning to TRBD2. The CDR3 runs 16 residues. CDR1 PRHDT and CDR2 FYEKMQ come from the germline V gene (reference sequence). J was trimmed by 7 bases and V by 5 bases; bases with no gene match: 14. The CDR3 protein is CASSRRGGRDRNTQYF. CDR3 DNA sequence: TGTGCCAGCAGCCGCCGGGGGGGGCGTGACCGTAATACGCAGTATTTT.

V and J are TRBV6-5 and TRBJ1-1; 9 bases agree with TRBD1. Trimming at V came to 0 bases and at J to 1 base, leaving 3 bases not matched to a gene. CDR3 size: 16 residues. In germline, CDR1 is MNHEY, CDR2 SVGAGI. The CDR3 DNA is TGTGCCAGCAGTTACTCGGGACAGGGTACGAACACTGAAGCTTTCTTT. It is translated as CASSYSGQGTNTEAFF.

This clone has only one observation. V usage is TRBV7-9 and J usage is TRBJ2-3; D is possibly TRBD1 or TRBD2 (5 bases each). Trimming pared 4 bases from V and 1 base from J, leaving 15 bases between. Germline V gene sequence: CDR1 SEHNR, CDR2 FQNEAQ (reference sequence). This CDR3 region has 16 residues. CDR3 sequence reads: CASSSRDGGRTDTQYF. The DNA of the CDR3 is TGTGCCAGCAGCTCCCGGGACGGAGGTCGCACAGATACGCAGTATTTT.

The rearrangement uses TRBV19 and TRBJ1-2; D might be TRBD1 (5 bases). Germline V CDR1 and CDR2: LNHDA, SQIVND (reference sequence). The CDR3 totals 14 residues. V was cut by 3 bases and J by 1 base, with 9 bases left in between. CDR3 loop: CASSMYDSNYGYTF. CDR3 DNA sequence: TGTGCCAGTAGTATGTACGACAGTAACTATGGCTACACCTTC. The complete variable domain, with remaining parts taken from reference TRBV19 and TRBJ1-2, reads DGGITQSPKYLFRKEGQNVTLSCEQNLNHDAMYWYRQDPGQGLRLIYYSQIVNDFQKGDIAEGYSVSREKKESFPLTVTSAQKNPTAFYLCASSMYDSNYGYTFGSGTRLTVV.

The chain recombines TRBV11-3 with TRBJ2-7; the D gene is possibly TRBD1 (6 bases). The germline V and J ends were trimmed by 2 bases and 5 bases, with 19 bases remaining between them. The CDR3 sequence is 16 residues long. Germline V gene lookup returns CDR1 SGHNT and CDR2 YENEEA. The CDR3 sequence is CASSLSLGGRPNEQYF. DNA for the CDR3: TGTGCCAGCAGCTTATCCTTAGGGGGTCGGCCTAACGAGCAGTACTTC.

This rearrangement joins TRBV28 to TRBJ1-2; 10 nucleotides match TRBD1. CDR1 and CDR2 from the germline V gene are MDHEN and SYDVKM. V was clipped by 6 bases and J by 3 bases; unmatched bases: 13. The CDR3 runs 17 residues. CDR3 nucleotide sequence: TGTGCCAGCAGACTCGACAGGGGGCTTAATAGTGACTATGGCTACACCTTC. Translation: CASRLDRGLNSDYGYTF.

V is TRBV19 and J is TRBJ1-2; a weak D match, TRBD1 (5 bases). The CDR3 has 15 amino acids. The V end was cut by 4 bases, the J end by 8 bases, with 20 bases between. CDR1 is LNHDA and CDR2 is SQIVND in the germline V gene (reference sequence). The CDR3 sequence: CASSTPRASYWGYTF. The CDR3 region has the DNA TGTGCCAGTAGTACCCCCAGGGCCTCCTATTGGGGCTACACCTTC.

This chain connects TRBV12-3 or TRBV12-4 to TRBJ2-7; D not certain. The CDR3 length is 13 residues. Trimming pared 6 bases from V and 6 bases from J, leaving 15 bases between. The CDR3 is CASSQNGRAEQYF. CDR3 DNA sequence: TGTGCCAGCAGCCAAAATGGCCGGGCCGAGCAGTACTTC.

This clone came up once. This sequence joins TRBV28 and TRBJ2-7, with D unresolved. Germline loops: CDR1 MDHEN, CDR2 SYDVKM. The length of the CDR3 is 14 residues. V was pared by 5 bases and J by 1 base, with 12 bases between. DNA of the CDR3: TGTGCCAGCAGTAGGTGGCCACGTTCCTACGAGCAGTACTTC. Protein: CASSRWPRSYEQYF.

To note about this clone: Additional DNA sequences in this sample encode the identical CDR3. This chain connects TRBV13 to TRBJ1-3; D not certain. The CDR3 is made up of 13 amino acids. V dropped 2 bases and J dropped 8 bases, with 10 bases sitting between them. Germline lookup yields CDR1 PRHDT and CDR2 FYEKMQ (reference sequence). This CDR3 is CASSLRAGYTIYF. CDR3 nucleotide sequence: TGTGCCAGCAGCTTAAGGGCAGGATACACCATATATTTT.

This chain links TRBV5-4 with TRBJ1-2; the match to TRBD1 covers 10 bases. The ends lost 2 bases at V and 3 bases at J; junction bases unmatched: 1. Germline V gene data show CDR1 as SGHNT and CDR2 as YYREEE (reference sequence). The length of the CDR3 is 14 residues. In nucleotides, the CDR3 is TGTGCCAGCAGCTTAGGGACAGGGGACTATGGCTACACCTTC. Residues: CASSLGTGDYGYTF.

The chain uses TRBV5-4 and TRBJ1-1, with D perhaps matching TRBD1 (5 bases). Germline CDR1 reads SGHNT; CDR2 reads YYREEE (reference sequence). The CDR3 contains 14 residues. V lost 0 bases, J lost 4 bases, and 10 bases lay in between. The CDR3 sequence is CASSLDRRSTEAFF. CDR3 DNA sequence: TGTGCCAGCAGCTTGGACAGGCGGAGCACTGAAGCTTTCTTT.

This rearrangement joins TRBV28 to TRBJ1-1, with TRBD1 identical over 10 bases. J was trimmed by 7 bases and V by 5 bases; bases with no gene match: 7. This CDR3 is 14 amino acids long. CDR1 and CDR2 (germline): MDHEN, SYDVKM. The CDR3 loop reads CASSPRQGANEAFF. CDR3 in DNA: TGTGCCAGCAGTCCCAGACAGGGGGCAAATGAAGCTTTCTTT.

V usage is TRBV19 and J usage is TRBJ1-3; D remains ambiguous. The V end was cut by 4 bases, the J end by 2 bases, with 9 bases between. This CDR3 has 14 residues. Germline V CDR1 and CDR2: LNHDA, SQIVND (reference sequence). CDR3 loop: CASSKMSAGNTIYF. The CDR3 nucleotides read TGTGCCAGTAGTAAAATGTCTGCTGGAAACACCATATATTTT.

The V and J genes are TRBV10-3 and TRBJ2-3, with D tentatively TRBD1 (5 bases). CDR1 and CDR2 (germline): ENHRY, SYGVKD. The CDR3 is 18 amino acids. V was clipped by 0 bases and J by 5 bases, with 21 bases between them. The CDR3 nucleotides read TGTGCCATCAGTGAGTCGGGCTCAGGACAAGGCCGCTTAGATACGCAGTATTTT. Residues: CAISESGSGQGRLDTQYF.

The gene calls are TRBV7-8 and TRBJ1-6; D not certain. Germline lookup yields CDR1 SGHVS and CDR2 FQNEAQ. The CDR3 contains 15 residues. Trimming shortened V by 1 base and J by 6 bases, and 10 bases separated the two germline ends. CDR3 in amino acids: CASSLDGLINSPLHF. The CDR3 nucleotides read TGTGCCAGCAGCTTAGATGGTCTAATTAATTCACCCCTCCACTTT. Variable domain in full (rest from reference TRBV7-8 and TRBJ1-6): GAGVSQSPRYKVAKRGQDVALRCDPISGHVSLFWYQQALGQGPEFLTYFQNEAQLDKSGLPSDRFFAERPEGSVSTLKIQRTQQEDSAVYLCASSLDGLINSPLHFGNGTRLTVT.

The chain employs TRBV10-3 and TRBJ2-1, with D perhaps being TRBD1 or TRBD2 (5 bases each). There are 16 residues in the CDR3. V lost 2 bases to trimming and J lost 6 bases, with 17 bases between them. The germline V gene encodes CDR1 ENHRY and CDR2 SYGVKD. In DNA, the CDR3 is TGTGCCATCAGTGAGCCGAGCCCCGAGAGGGGCAATGAGCAGTTCTTC. Translated, it gives CAISEPSPERGNEQFF.

This rearrangement joins TRBV6-6 to TRBJ2-4, with 7 bases matching TRBD1. After removal of 5 bases from V and 8 bases from J, the junction contained 6 bases not matched to a gene. The germline V gene has CDR1 MNHNY and CDR2 SVGAGI (reference sequence). The CDR3 consists of 13 residues. This CDR3 is CASSAQGVYIQYF. CDR3 nucleotide sequence: TGTGCCAGCAGTGCGCAGGGGGTCTACATTCAGTACTTC.

This chain uses TRBV5-4 with TRBJ1-1; D is unclear. The V gene lost 4 bases and the J gene lost 0 bases, with 13 bases spanning the gap. The CDR3 sequence is 15 residues long. Germline V gene data show CDR1 as SGHNT and CDR2 as YYREEE (reference sequence). In nucleotides, the CDR3 is TGTGCCAGCAGCAGCACGCAATCAATGAACACTGAAGCTTTCTTT. This translates into CASSSTQSMNTEAFF.

The chain employs TRBV28 and TRBJ1-1, with TRBD1 matching 9 bases. In germline, CDR1 is MDHEN, CDR2 SYDVKM. V shed 1 base and J 1 base; nucleotides not matched to a gene: 16. The CDR3 consists of 20 residues. The CDR3 region has the DNA TGTGCCAGCAGTTTATTCGGGACAGGGAAGAGTTCGGGTTCGAACACTGAAGCTTTCTTT. Protein sequence: CASSLFGTGKSSGSNTEAFF.

The chain carries TRBV5-4 and TRBJ2-7; the D gene is possibly TRBD1 (5 bases). This CDR3 region has 13 residues. CDR1 is SGHNT, CDR2 YYREEE, per germline (reference sequence). V was clipped by 0 bases and J by 3 bases, with 7 bases between them. CDR3 sequence (DNA): TGTGCCAGCAGCTTGGGACAGAACTACGAGCAGTACTTC. Amino acid sequence: CASSLGQNYEQYF. Looking up the rest from reference TRBV5-4 and TRBJ2-7 gives the full variable domain: ETGVTQSPTHLIKTRGQQVTLRCSSQSGHNTVSWYQQALGQGPQFIFQYYREEENGRGNFPPRFSGLQFPNYSSELNVNALELDDSALYLCASSLGQNYEQYFGPGTRLTVT.

The table lists this clone with a count of one. This CDR3 is CATHRVGFWYF. The CDR3 DNA reads TGTGCCACCCACAGGGTAGGGTTTTGGTATTTT. The genes are TRBV28 and TRBJ2-3; maybe TRBD1 (6 bases). Germline CDR1 is MDHEN and CDR2 is SYDVKM. V was pared by 10 bases and J by 14 bases, with 19 bases between. CDR3 length: 11 residues. Filled out from reference TRBV28 and TRBJ2-3, the complete variable domain reads DVKVTQSSRYLVKRTGEKVFLECVQDMDHENMFWYRQDPGLGLRLIYFSYDVKMKEKGDIPEGYSVSREKKERFSLILESASTNQTSMYLCATHRVGFWYFGPGTRLTVL.

This chain joins TRBV6-5 and TRBJ2-7; perhaps TRBD2 as D (6 bases). Trimming left V 2 bases short and J 5 bases short, with 13 bases between. The CDR3 runs 14 residues. Germline assignment: CDR1 MNHEY and CDR2 SVGAGI. DNA of the CDR3: TGTGCCAGCAGTTACCAGGGAGGAAGTAACGAGCAGTACTTC. This gives the protein CASSYQGGSNEQYF.

This clone has just a few counts. The rearrangement joins TRBV20-1 to TRBJ1-2; D ambiguous. The CDR3 is 11 residues long. The germline V gene encodes CDR1 DFQATT and CDR2 SNEGSKA (reference sequence). Trimming cost V 6 bases and J 8 bases, with 13 bases left between them. In DNA, the CDR3 is TGCAGTGCAATGGACCGCCTGGGCTACACCTTC. This encodes CSAMDRLGYTF.

This clone has only a few counts. The rearrangement uses TRBV7-8 and TRBJ2-3, with 8 bases lining up with TRBD2. Germline V gives CDR1 SGHVS, CDR2 FQNEAQ. Losses at the gene ends were 0 bases for V and 1 base for J; bases not matched to a gene: 3. This CDR3 region has 16 residues. CDR3 coding DNA: TGTGCCAGCAGCTTAGCCCCGGGAGGGGGCACAGATACGCAGTATTTT. Translated, it gives CASSLAPGGGTDTQYF.

The V gene is TRBV18, the J gene TRBJ1-2; TRBD1 aligns across 8 bases. Trimming cost V 0 bases and J 3 bases; bases outside gene matches: 3. Germline CDR1 is KGHSH and CDR2 is LQKENI. This CDR3 is built from 15 residues. The CDR3 DNA follows: TGTGCCAGCTCACCACCGGACAGGGCTTACTATGGCTACACCTTC. Protein: CASSPPDRAYYGYTF.

The chain couples TRBV4-1 to TRBJ1-2; 8 nucleotides match TRBD1. The germline V gene has CDR1 MGHRA and CDR2 YSYEKL. V lost 0 bases, J lost 3 bases, and 9 bases stayed unmatched. The CDR3 contains 17 residues. DNA for the CDR3: TGCGCCAGCAGCCAAGACCAAGCAGGGGGCCTGTACTATGGCTACACCTTC. Translated: CASSQDQAGGLYYGYTF.

V gene TRBV6-6 combines with J gene TRBJ2-3; D possibly corresponds to TRBD1 (6 bases). CDR1 and CDR2 from the germline V gene are MNHNY and SVGAGI (reference sequence). CDR3 length equals 13 residues. Trimming shortened V by 6 bases and J by 1 base, and 8 bases separated the two germline ends. CDR3 DNA: TGTGCCAGCAGCCGACAGGGCACAGATACGCAGTATTTT. It specifies CASSRQGTDTQYF.

The chain uses TRBV6-1 and TRBJ1-2; D is possibly TRBD1 (5 bases). The CDR3 covers 13 residues. CDR1 and CDR2 (germline): MNHNS, SASEGT. Trimming removed 3 bases from V and 4 bases from J, with 9 bases in between. CDR3 in DNA: TGTGCCAGCAGTGACCCGGGGCGCTATGGCTACACCTTC. Its protein product is CASSDPGRYGYTF.